This T cell receptor (beta chain) was sequenced for a study of blood T cell repertoires in COVID-19. Background on the study: The United States, Italy and Spain provided the acute and convalescent COVID-19 samples. The cDNA or gDNA used as material had been derived from T cells, B-cell-depleted T cells, or PBMCs.

The trim removed 6 bases at V and 0 bases at J, leaving 8 bases unmatched. The CDR3 runs 17 residues. Germline V gene lookup returns CDR1 WNHNN and CDR2 SYGVQD (reference sequence). In Seattle, patients joined the study during active infection and were tracked longitudinally. The repertoire was sequenced with immunoSEQ multiplex PCR; TCRdb's copy has only in-frame clones and lacks some. In the table there are under 45,000 clones, more than 75% of which are singletons. This clone was observed a single time. The chain recombines TRBV10-1 with TRBJ2-7; TRBD2 aligns across 13 bases. The clonotype comes from a man aged 40-55 years with COVID-19, enrolled during active disease. Sequenced material: peripheral blood. CDR3 sequence: CASRLRTSGSYSYEQYF. In DNA form, the CDR3 reads TGCGCCAGCAGACTACGGACTAGCGGGAGTTACTCCTACGAGCAGTACTTC.